This TCR beta chain stems from a study of CD8 T cells in ankylosing spondylitis. Study-wide results and limits: As reported, disease-linked clones showed significant enrichment in matched ankylosing spondylitis synovial fluid.

TCRdb itself ran the 5' RACE reads through MiXCR, one entry per CDR3 protein. The sample lists 300,000 to 400,000 distinct CDR3 sequences; about 15% were seen once. V gave up 5 bases and J gave up 7 bases; unmatched junction bases: 10. Germline CDR1 and CDR2: SGHTA and FQGNSA. The CDR3 has 15 amino acids. This clonotype was observed a few times. The antigen is unknown. The chain couples TRBV7-2 to TRBJ2-2; 7 bases are shared with TRBD1. This TCR derives from a male donor with ankylosing spondylitis or in good health (not recorded which). The sample comprised blood, either unsorted or a sorted T cell fraction (not recorded which). In nucleotides, the CDR3 is TGTGCCAGCAGCCCTCGACAGGGTTGGGTCGGGGAGCTGTTTTTT. Translated: CASSPRQGWVGELFF.